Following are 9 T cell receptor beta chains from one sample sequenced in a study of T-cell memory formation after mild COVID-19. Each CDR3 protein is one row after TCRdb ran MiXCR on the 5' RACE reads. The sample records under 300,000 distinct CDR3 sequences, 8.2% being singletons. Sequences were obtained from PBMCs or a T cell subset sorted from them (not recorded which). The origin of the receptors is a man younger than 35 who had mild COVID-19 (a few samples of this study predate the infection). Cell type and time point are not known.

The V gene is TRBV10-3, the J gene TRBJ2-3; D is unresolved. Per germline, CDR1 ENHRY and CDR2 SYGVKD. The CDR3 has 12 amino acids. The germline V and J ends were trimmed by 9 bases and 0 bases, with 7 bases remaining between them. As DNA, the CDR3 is TGTGCCATGGGATCTAGCACAGATACGCAGTATTTT. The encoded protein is CAMGSSTDTQYF.

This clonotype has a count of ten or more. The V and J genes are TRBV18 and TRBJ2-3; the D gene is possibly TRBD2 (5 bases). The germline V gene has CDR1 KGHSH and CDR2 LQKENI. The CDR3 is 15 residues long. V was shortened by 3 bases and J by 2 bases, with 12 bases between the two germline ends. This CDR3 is CASSPYGGPTDTQYF. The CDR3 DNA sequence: TGTGCCAGCTCACCGTATGGCGGGCCCACAGATACGCAGTATTTT.

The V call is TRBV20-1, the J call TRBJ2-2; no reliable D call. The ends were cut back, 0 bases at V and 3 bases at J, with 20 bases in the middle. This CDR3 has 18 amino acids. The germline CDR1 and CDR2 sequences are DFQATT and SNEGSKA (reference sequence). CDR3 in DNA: TGCAGTGCTAGAGACCTTGACCGGGTACCTCATTACACCGGGGAGCTGTTTTTT. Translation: CSARDLDRVPHYTGELFF.

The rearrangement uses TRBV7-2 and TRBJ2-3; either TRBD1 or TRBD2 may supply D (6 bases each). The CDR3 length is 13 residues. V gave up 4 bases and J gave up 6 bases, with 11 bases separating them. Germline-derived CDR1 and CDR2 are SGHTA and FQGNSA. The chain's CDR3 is CASSYRGQDTQYF. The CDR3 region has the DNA TGTGCCAGCAGCTATCGGGGGCAGGATACGCAGTATTTT.

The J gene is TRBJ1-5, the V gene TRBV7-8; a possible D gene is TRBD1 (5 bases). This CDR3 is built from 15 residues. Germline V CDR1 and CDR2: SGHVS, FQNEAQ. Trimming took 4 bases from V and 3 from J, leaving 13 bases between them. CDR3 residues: CASSSTHGTNQPQHF. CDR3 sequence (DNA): TGTGCCAGCAGCTCCACCCATGGGACCAATCAGCCCCAGCATTTT.

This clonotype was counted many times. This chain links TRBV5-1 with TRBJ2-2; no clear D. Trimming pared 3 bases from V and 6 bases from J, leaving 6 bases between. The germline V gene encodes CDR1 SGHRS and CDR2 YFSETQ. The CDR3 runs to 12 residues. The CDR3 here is CASSWLAGELFF. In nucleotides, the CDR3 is TGCGCCAGCAGCTGGCTAGCCGGGGAGCTGTTTTTT.

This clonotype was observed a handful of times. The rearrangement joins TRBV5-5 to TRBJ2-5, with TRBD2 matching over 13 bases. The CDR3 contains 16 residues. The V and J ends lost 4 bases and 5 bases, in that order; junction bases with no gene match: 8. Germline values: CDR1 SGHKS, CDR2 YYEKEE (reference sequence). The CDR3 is CASSRLTSGGIETQYF. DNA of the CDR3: TGTGCCAGCAGCCGCTTGACTAGCGGGGGGATTGAGACCCAGTACTTC.

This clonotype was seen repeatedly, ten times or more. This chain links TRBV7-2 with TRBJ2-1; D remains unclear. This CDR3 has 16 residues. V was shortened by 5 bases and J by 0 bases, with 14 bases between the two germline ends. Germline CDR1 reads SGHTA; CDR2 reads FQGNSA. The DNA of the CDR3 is TGTGCCAGCAGCCTCGTCGGCGGAAGCTCCTACAATGAGCAGTTCTTC. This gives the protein CASSLVGGSSYNEQFF.

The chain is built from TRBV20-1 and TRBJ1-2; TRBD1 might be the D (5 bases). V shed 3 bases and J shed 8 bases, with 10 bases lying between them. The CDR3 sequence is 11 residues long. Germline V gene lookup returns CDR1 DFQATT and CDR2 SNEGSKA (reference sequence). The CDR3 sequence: CSASSGRGYTF. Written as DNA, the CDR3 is TGCAGTGCTAGTTCAGGGCGAGGCTACACCTTC.